These 22 T cell receptor beta chains were sequenced from one sample in a study of shared clonotypes between healthy human individuals. Generated by immunoSEQ multiplex PCR, the TCRdb table keeps only in-frame clones and is missing some. The sample has a few million clones, 93% seen once; the top ten hold about 0.41%. The sequencing input was naive CD4+ T cells from PBMCs. Subset in this sample: CD45RA+ positively selected. These TCRs come from a man aged 18-30 years in good health. Some clones in this sample may be carry-over from other donors' samples.

V usage is TRBV19 and J usage is TRBJ2-1, with D unclear. V was shortened by 7 bases and J by 7 bases, with 8 bases between the two germline ends. CDR3 size: 11 residues. Germline CDR1 reads LNHDA; CDR2 reads SQIVND (reference sequence). The CDR3, as DNA: TGTGCCAGTACCAACTATAATGAGCAGTTCTTC. Its translation is CASTNYNEQFF.

The V gene is TRBV19, the J gene TRBJ1-5; 7 bases are a match to TRBD1. The CDR3 totals 13 residues. Trimming cost V 7 bases and J 7 bases; bases outside gene matches: 7. Looked up from germline, CDR1 is LNHDA and CDR2 is SQIVND (reference sequence). The CDR3 sequence is CASTRQGVQPQHF. The CDR3 DNA reads TGTGCCAGTACCAGACAGGGAGTACAGCCCCAGCATTTT.

This clone was detected once. This chain connects TRBV6-5 to TRBJ2-1, with D perhaps matching TRBD2 (6 bases). The CDR3 has 15 residues. Germline CDR1 and CDR2: MNHEY and SVGAGI. V dropped 7 bases and J dropped 4 bases, with 17 bases sitting between them. The CDR3 loop reads CASTQRAAGYNEQFF. CDR3 DNA sequence: TGTGCCAGCACCCAGCGGGCCGCCGGGTACAATGAGCAGTTCTTC.

This clone was recorded once. Other nucleotide sequences from this sample produce the same CDR3. The chain recombines TRBV5-1 with TRBJ2-5, with a tentative D call TRBD1 (5 bases). Trimming removed 4 bases from V and 2 bases from J, with 9 bases in between. CDR3 length equals 13 residues. The germline V gene has CDR1 SGHRS and CDR2 YFSETQ. Here the CDR3 reads CASSLGQQETQYF. The CDR3 bases are TGCGCCAGCAGCCTGGGGCAGCAAGAGACCCAGTACTTC.

This rearrangement joins TRBV7-8 to TRBJ1-2; a weak D match, TRBD1 (5 bases). The germline CDR1 and CDR2 sequences are SGHVS and FQNEAQ. The CDR3 covers 13 residues. Between the trimmed V and J ends, which lost 8 bases and 8 bases, there was a span of 18 bases. The CDR3 reads CASSRLGVEGYTF. For the CDR3, the DNA is TGTGCCAGCTCTAGACTGGGGGTAGAGGGCTACACCTTC.

The chain's CDR3 is CASSVGVGTSYGYTF. The CDR3 nucleotides read TGTGCCAGCAGCGTAGGAGTAGGAACGTCCTATGGCTACACCTTC. This sequence joins TRBV9 and TRBJ1-2, with D hard to call. CDR1 is SGDLS, CDR2 YYNGEE, per germline. Between the trimmed V and J ends, which lost 0 bases and 4 bases, there was a span of 13 bases. The CDR3 sequence is 15 residues long.

V usage is TRBV7-2 and J usage is TRBJ2-7; D is ambiguous. Looked up from germline, CDR1 is SGHTA and CDR2 is FQGNSA. The V end was cut by 1 base, the J end by 5 bases, with 6 bases between. CDR3 size: 12 residues. The CDR3 loop reads CASSLDIDEQYF. CDR3 DNA: TGTGCCAGCAGCTTAGACATCGACGAGCAGTACTTC.

The chain combines TRBV27 with TRBJ2-4; perhaps D is TRBD1 or TRBD2 (6 bases each). In germline, CDR1 is MNHEY, CDR2 SMNVEV (reference sequence). CDR3 length: 15 amino acids. Trimming took 5 bases from V and 7 from J, leaving 18 bases between them. The CDR3 sequence is CASSPPRGLGNIQYF. The CDR3 DNA follows: TGTGCCAGCAGTCCACCTCGGGGGCTAGGGAACATTCAGTACTTC.

The gene calls are TRBV5-1 and TRBJ1-1, with 8 bases aligning to TRBD1. Germline V gene data show CDR1 as SGHRS and CDR2 as YFSETQ. J was trimmed by 11 bases and V by 4 bases; bases with no gene match: 16. This CDR3 contains 15 residues. The CDR3 loop is CASSRGQATAVEAFF. The CDR3 coding sequence is TGCGCCAGCAGCAGGGGACAGGCAACCGCTGTGGAGGCTTTCTTT. Filled out from reference TRBV5-1 and TRBJ1-1, the complete variable domain reads KAGVTQTPRYLIKTRGQQVTLSCSPISGHRSVSWYQQTPGQGLQFLFEYFSETQRNKGNFPGRFSGRQFSNSRSEMNVSTLELGDSALYLCASSRGQATAVEAFFGQGTRLTVV.

The chain couples TRBV5-1 to TRBJ2-2; D not resolved. V was clipped by 1 base and J by 6 bases, with 16 bases between them. The CDR3 covers 16 residues. Germline CDR1 SGHRS, CDR2 YFSETQ. The CDR3 bases are TGCGCCAGCAGCTTGCTCGCGTTTGTCAACCCCGGGGAGCTGTTTTTT. Protein sequence: CASSLLAFVNPGELFF.

This sequence joins TRBV7-2 and TRBJ2-5; 7 bases agree with TRBD1. J gave up 5 bases and V 4 bases, and 4 bases lay outside the gene matches. The CDR3 has 13 amino acids. Germline V gene sequence: CDR1 SGHTA, CDR2 FQGNSA. The CDR3 loop is CASSSGRGETQYF. The CDR3 coding sequence is TGTGCCAGCAGCTCAGGCAGGGGGGAGACCCAGTACTTC.

The gene calls are TRBV7-3 and TRBJ2-5, with TRBD1 matching over 8 bases. The trim removed 1 base at V and 10 bases at J, leaving 11 bases unmatched. The CDR3 loop spans 15 amino acids. CDR1 is SGHTA, CDR2 FQGTGA, per germline. The DNA of the CDR3 is TGTGCCAGCAGCTTAAACGGGCAGGGGGCGACGATCCAGTACTTC. Translating gives CASSLNGQGATIQYF.

V gene TRBV5-1 combines with J gene TRBJ2-3; D is unresolved. CDR1 and CDR2 from the germline V gene are SGHRS and YFSETQ. The CDR3 length is 13 residues. V lost 4 bases to trimming and J lost 5 bases, with 11 bases between them. The CDR3 coding sequence is TGCGCCAGCAGCGTGGACCCCGGAGATACGCAGTATTTT. It is translated as CASSVDPGDTQYF.

The J gene is TRBJ2-7, the V gene TRBV5-4; a possible D gene is TRBD2 (6 bases). Germline values: CDR1 SGHNT, CDR2 YYREEE (reference sequence). V lost 4 bases and J lost 6, with 20 bases in between. This CDR3 has 15 amino acids. CDR3 DNA: TGTGCCAGCAGCCTCGGGGGTAGAATCGTCTCCGAGCAGTACTTC. This codes for CASSLGGRIVSEQYF.

V usage is TRBV7-2 and J usage is TRBJ1-4; D gene ambiguous. Per the germline V gene, CDR1 is SGHTA and CDR2 is FQGNSA. V lost 3 bases and J lost 5, with 10 bases in between. This CDR3 is 14 amino acids long. CDR3 in amino acids: CASSLKGPNEKLFF. DNA of the CDR3: TGTGCCAGCAGCTTGAAGGGTCCAAATGAAAAACTGTTTTTT.

The chain has TRBV11-2 and TRBJ2-3; D ambiguous. Germline V gene sequence: CDR1 SGHAT, CDR2 FQNNGV. The CDR3 is 13 residues long. V was clipped by 1 base and J by 4 bases, with 6 bases between them. CDR3 in DNA: TGTGCCAGCAGCTTAGCGTACGCAGATACGCAGTATTTT. Protein product: CASSLAYADTQYF.

This chain connects TRBV6-5 to TRBJ2-7; 8 bases fit TRBD1. The J segment lost 5 bases and the V segment lost 4 bases, leaving 7 bases of the junction unmatched. The germline V gene has CDR1 MNHEY and CDR2 SVGAGI. The CDR3 covers 14 residues. CDR3 in DNA: TGTGCCAGCAGTTTGACAGGGGAAGGCAACGAGCAGTACTTC. Its translation is CASSLTGEGNEQYF.

The chain couples TRBV19 to TRBJ1-1; 8 bases are shared with TRBD1. The V and J ends lost 6 bases and 4 bases, in that order; junction bases with no gene match: 4. This CDR3 has 13 amino acids. The germline CDR1 and CDR2 sequences are LNHDA and SQIVND (reference sequence). CDR3 DNA sequence: TGTGCCAGTAGCCGGACAGGGAGCACTGAAGCTTTCTTT. Translation gives CASSRTGSTEAFF.

The chain joins TRBV6-1 to TRBJ1-1; D may be TRBD1 (6 bases). The CDR3 extends over 15 amino acids. Trimming stripped 2 bases from V and 0 bases from J, with 10 bases between. CDR1 is MNHNS and CDR2 is SASEGT in the germline V gene. The CDR3 DNA follows: TGTGCCAGCAGTGAACCGGCAGGGGTGAACACTGAAGCTTTCTTT. Its protein is CASSEPAGVNTEAFF.

V usage is TRBV19 and J usage is TRBJ2-1, with D possibly being TRBD2 (6 bases). Germline CDR1 is LNHDA and CDR2 is SQIVND (reference sequence). The V and J ends lost 5 bases and 6 bases respectively, with 11 bases between them. The CDR3 totals 13 residues. The CDR3 region is CASSGRRVNEQFF. The CDR3 DNA follows: TGTGCCAGTAGTGGAAGGAGGGTCAATGAGCAGTTCTTC.

V is TRBV7-9 and J is TRBJ2-3; D gene uncertain. The CDR3 has 15 amino acids. Trimming cost V 5 bases and J 0 bases, with 12 bases left between them. Germline V lookup: CDR1 SEHNR, CDR2 FQNEAQ (reference sequence). The CDR3 nucleotides read TGTGCCAGCAGCGTCGTCGGCACTAGCACAGATACGCAGTATTTT. Protein sequence: CASSVVGTSTDTQYF.

As for this clone: Additional DNA sequences in this sample encode the identical CDR3. The J gene is TRBJ1-5, the V gene TRBV19; 7 bases map to TRBD1. V trimming: 3 bases; J trimming: 2 bases; junction bases outside the gene matches: 1. Germline V gene data show CDR1 as LNHDA and CDR2 as SQIVND (reference sequence). The CDR3 sequence is 14 residues long. The CDR3 loop reads CASSMGTGNQPQHF. CDR3 DNA: TGTGCCAGTAGTATGGGGACAGGCAATCAGCCCCAGCATTTT. The complete variable domain, with remaining parts taken from reference TRBV19 and TRBJ1-5, reads DGGITQSPKYLFRKEGQNVTLSCEQNLNHDAMYWYRQDPGQGLRLIYYSQIVNDFQKGDIAEGYSVSREKKESFPLTVTSAQKNPTAFYLCASSMGTGNQPQHFGDGTRLSIL.